This passage covers 18 T cell receptor beta chains from one sample sequenced in a study of cytomegalovirus exposure and HLA in healthy donors. The table came from immunoSEQ multiplex PCR; TCRdb's copy has only in-frame clones and leaves some out. The table lists 100,000 to 150,000 clones, 94% of them singletons. Sequencing was performed on PBMCs. The receptors shown here come from a woman between 18 and 29 years old in good health and CMV-seronegative.

The chain couples TRBV6-5 to TRBJ2-2; TRBD2 might be the D (5 bases). V was trimmed by 5 bases and J by 13 bases, leaving 11 bases between them. Germline CDR1 MNHEY, CDR2 SVGAGI. CDR3 length equals 11 residues. This CDR3 reads CASSAGGWLFF. DNA for the CDR3: TGTGCCAGCAGTGCGGGTGGATGGCTGTTTTTT.

This chain joins TRBV10-3 and TRBJ2-1; TRBD2 matches 7 bases. Germline assignment: CDR1 ENHRY and CDR2 SYGVKD. After removal of 4 bases from V and 6 bases from J, the junction contained 6 bases not matched to a gene. The CDR3 runs 14 residues. CDR3 DNA sequence: TGTGCCATCAGTGGTGCGGGAGTCAGCAATGAGCAGTTCTTC. Its protein product is CAISGAGVSNEQFF.

The rearrangement uses TRBV19 and TRBJ1-2, with D perhaps matching TRBD1 (5 bases). Germline CDR1 and CDR2: LNHDA and SQIVND (reference sequence). Trimming left V 5 bases short and J 5 bases short, with 9 bases between. The length of the CDR3 is 12 residues. The CDR3 coding sequence is TGTGCCAGTAGTCCCCAGGGTTATGGCTACACCTTC. This sequence encodes CASSPQGYGYTF. The full variable domain, in which reference TRBV19 and TRBJ1-2 provide the parts outside the CDR3, is DGGITQSPKYLFRKEGQNVTLSCEQNLNHDAMYWYRQDPGQGLRLIYYSQIVNDFQKGDIAEGYSVSREKKESFPLTVTSAQKNPTAFYLCASSPQGYGYTFGSGTRLTVV.

This chain joins TRBV5-1 and TRBJ1-1; the D gene is possibly TRBD1 (6 bases). CDR3 length: 14 amino acids. In germline, CDR1 is SGHRS, CDR2 YFSETQ. V was pared by 1 base and J by 3 bases, with 10 bases between. The CDR3 sequence is CASSLRGADTEAFF. The DNA for the CDR3 is TGCGCCAGCAGCTTGCGGGGGGCGGACACTGAAGCTTTCTTT.

Only one count was recorded for this clone. The V and J genes are TRBV2 and TRBJ2-1; 9 nucleotides match TRBD2. Germline assignment: CDR1 SNHLY and CDR2 FYNNEI. The CDR3 spans 15 residues. V shed 5 bases and J 7 bases; nucleotides not matched to a gene: 9. The CDR3 DNA sequence: TGTGCCAGCAGTTTAAGCGGGAGGTCCGGAAATGAGCAGTTCTTC. This encodes CASSLSGRSGNEQFF.

The rearrangement uses TRBV4-1 and TRBJ2-1, with TRBD1 matching 7 bases. The CDR3 runs 15 residues. Germline lookup yields CDR1 MGHRA and CDR2 YSYEKL. The J segment lost 7 bases and the V segment lost 0 bases, leaving 6 bases of the junction unmatched. CDR3 amino acids: CASSQERDRGNEQFF. The DNA for the CDR3 is TGCGCCAGCAGCCAAGAACGGGACAGAGGGAATGAGCAGTTCTTC.

The chain couples TRBV7-3 to TRBJ2-1, with TRBD1 matching 10 bases. This CDR3 has 17 amino acids. Trimming at V came to 5 bases and at J to 5 bases, leaving 12 bases not matched to a gene. In germline, CDR1 is SGHTA, CDR2 FQGTGA. Here the CDR3 reads CASSPNPGQGNHNEQFF. The DNA for the CDR3 is TGTGCCAGCAGCCCGAATCCGGGACAGGGGAACCACAATGAGCAGTTCTTC.

This sequence joins TRBV19 and TRBJ2-3; a possible D gene is TRBD1 (5 bases). The V gene's germline CDR1 is LNHDA and CDR2 SQIVND (reference sequence). The CDR3 contains 16 residues. Trimming took off 2 bases at V and 6 bases at J, with 18 bases between the two ends. Written as DNA, the CDR3 is TGTGCCAGTAGTATATTTTGGGCAGGGTCCCTCGATACGCAGTATTTT. Its protein is CASSIFWAGSLDTQYF.

J is TRBJ1-5 and V is TRBV30; D gene ambiguous. V lost 3 bases and J 1 base, leaving 10 bases between the germline ends. In germline, CDR1 is GTSNPN, CDR2 SVGIG (reference sequence). The CDR3 consists of 14 residues. CDR3 protein: CAWRSGPSNQPQHF. Here the CDR3 DNA reads TGTGCCTGGAGGTCTGGGCCAAGCAATCAGCCCCAGCATTTT.

This clone came up once. This chain connects TRBV4-1 to TRBJ2-7; TRBD1 is a possible D gene (5 bases). This CDR3 has 14 residues. Germline loops: CDR1 MGHRA, CDR2 YSYEKL. The V and J ends lost 2 bases and 0 bases respectively, with 8 bases between them. CDR3 region: CASSQTGSSYEQYF. CDR3 sequence (DNA): TGCGCCAGCAGCCAAACAGGAAGCTCCTACGAGCAGTACTTC.

This clone was found once. This sequence joins TRBV5-1 and TRBJ2-1, with 7 nucleotides matching TRBD1. The CDR3 loop spans 14 amino acids. The germline gives CDR1 SGHRS, CDR2 YFSETQ. After removal of 3 bases from V and 3 bases from J, the junction contained 3 bases not matched to a gene. CDR3: CASSSGQNYNEQFF. The DNA for the CDR3 is TGCGCCAGCAGCTCGGGACAGAACTACAATGAGCAGTTCTTC.

The chain carries TRBV6-5 and TRBJ2-2, with D maybe TRBD1 (5 bases). The V gene's germline CDR1 is MNHEY and CDR2 SVGAGI. Trimming stripped 8 bases from V and 1 base from J, with 8 bases between. This CDR3 spans 13 amino acids. CDR3 sequence: CASGTGNTGELFF. The CDR3 DNA reads TGTGCCAGCGGTACAGGGAACACCGGGGAGCTGTTTTTT.

The chain carries TRBV28 and TRBJ1-3; D possibly corresponds to TRBD1 (5 bases). Trimming removed 5 bases at V and 4 bases at J, with 12 bases between. From germline, CDR1 is MDHEN and CDR2 SYDVKM. This CDR3 comprises 14 residues. In nucleotides, the CDR3 is TGTGCCAGCAGTCCCCCTACAGGCGGAAACACCATATATTTT. It is translated as CASSPPTGGNTIYF.

This clone was detected a few times. The DNA of the CDR3 is TGTGCCAGCAGTGTGGCAGGTCCCGACGAGCAGTACTTC. This gives the protein CASSVAGPDEQYF. The chain has TRBV2 and TRBJ2-7; D remains unclear. Germline assignment: CDR1 SNHLY and CDR2 FYNNEI. The CDR3 is 13 amino acids. The V and J ends lost 4 bases and 5 bases respectively, with 12 bases between them.

The chain links TRBV6-1 to TRBJ1-2; 7 bases agree with TRBD1. J gave up 3 bases and V 4 bases, and 5 bases lay outside the gene matches. Germline CDR1 and CDR2: MNHNS and SASEGT. This CDR3 comprises 14 residues. The CDR3: CASSGRDRYYGYTF. The CDR3 DNA reads as TGTGCCAGCAGTGGCCGGGACAGATACTATGGCTACACCTTC.

The genes are TRBV6-5 and TRBJ2-7, with unresolved D. The CDR3 extends over 14 amino acids. Germline lookup yields CDR1 MNHEY and CDR2 SVGAGI. Trimming pared 3 bases from V and 2 bases from J, leaving 11 bases between. The CDR3 sequence is CASSYKESPYEQYF. The CDR3 DNA reads as TGTGCCAGCAGTTATAAGGAGTCACCCTACGAGCAGTACTTC.

The chain links TRBV28 to TRBJ2-7; 11 nucleotides match TRBD1. Germline trimming cut 3 bases from V and 5 bases from J; bases unmatched to any gene: 9. Germline lookup yields CDR1 MDHEN and CDR2 SYDVKM. The CDR3 runs to 16 residues. CDR3 residues: CASSFASGQGGHEQYF. DNA of the CDR3: TGTGCCAGCAGTTTCGCGTCGGGACAGGGGGGCCACGAGCAGTACTTC.

The chain couples TRBV28 to TRBJ1-5; TRBD1 might be the D (6 bases). The length of the CDR3 is 17 residues. Germline CDR1 and CDR2: MDHEN and SYDVKM. V shed 3 bases and J shed 0 bases, with 15 bases lying between them. For the CDR3, the DNA is TGTGCCAGCAGTTTTCTCGACAGGCTGTATAGCAATCAGCCCCAGCATTTT. This translates into CASSFLDRLYSNQPQHF.